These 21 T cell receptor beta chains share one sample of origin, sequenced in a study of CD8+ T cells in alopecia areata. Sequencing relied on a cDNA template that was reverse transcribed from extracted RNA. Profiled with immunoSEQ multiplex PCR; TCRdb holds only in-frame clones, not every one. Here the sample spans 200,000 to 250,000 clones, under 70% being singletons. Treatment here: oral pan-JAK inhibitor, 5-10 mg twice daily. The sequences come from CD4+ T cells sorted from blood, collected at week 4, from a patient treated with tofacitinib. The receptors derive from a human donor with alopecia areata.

The DNA for the CDR3 is TGTGCCAGCACCCCCGAGGGTAATCAGCCCCAGCATTTT. Translated, it gives CASTPEGNQPQHF. The genes are TRBV2 and TRBJ1-5; D is uncertain. CDR1 and CDR2 from the germline V gene are SNHLY and FYNNEI. The V end was cut by 7 bases, the J end by 4 bases, with 11 bases between. The CDR3 runs to 13 residues.

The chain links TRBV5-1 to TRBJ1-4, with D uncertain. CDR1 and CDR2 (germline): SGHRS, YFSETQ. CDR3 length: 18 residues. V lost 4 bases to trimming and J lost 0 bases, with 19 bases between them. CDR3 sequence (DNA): TGCGCCAGCAGCGACACCCGGGGAAGGCCCGCAACTAATGAAAAACTGTTTTTT. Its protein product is CASSDTRGRPATNEKLFF.

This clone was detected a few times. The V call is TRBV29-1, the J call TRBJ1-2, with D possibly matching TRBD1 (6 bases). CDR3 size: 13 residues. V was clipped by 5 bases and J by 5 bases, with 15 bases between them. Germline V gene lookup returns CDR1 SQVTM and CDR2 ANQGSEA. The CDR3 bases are TGCAGCGTTATCAGGACAGAGAGATATGGCTACACCTTC. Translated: CSVIRTERYGYTF. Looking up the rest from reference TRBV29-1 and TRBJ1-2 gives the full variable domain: SAVISQKPSRDICQRGTSLTIQCQVDSQVTMMFWYRQQPGQSLTLIATANQGSEATYESGFVIDKFPISRPNLTFSTLTVSNMSPEDSSIYLCSVIRTERYGYTFGSGTRLTVV.

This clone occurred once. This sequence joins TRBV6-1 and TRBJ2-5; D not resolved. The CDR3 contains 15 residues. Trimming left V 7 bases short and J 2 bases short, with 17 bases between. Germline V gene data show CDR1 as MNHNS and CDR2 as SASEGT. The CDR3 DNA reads TGTGCCAGCATTGCCTATCCGGGCCCTCAAGAGACCCAGTACTTC. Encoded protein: CASIAYPGPQETQYF.

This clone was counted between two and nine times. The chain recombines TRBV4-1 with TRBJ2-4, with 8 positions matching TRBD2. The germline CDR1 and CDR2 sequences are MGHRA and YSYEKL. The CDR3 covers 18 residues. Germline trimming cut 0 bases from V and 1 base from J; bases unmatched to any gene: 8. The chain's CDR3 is CASSQDRGGPVAKNIQYF. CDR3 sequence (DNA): TGCGCCAGCAGCCAAGATCGGGGGGGTCCAGTGGCCAAAAACATTCAGTACTTC.

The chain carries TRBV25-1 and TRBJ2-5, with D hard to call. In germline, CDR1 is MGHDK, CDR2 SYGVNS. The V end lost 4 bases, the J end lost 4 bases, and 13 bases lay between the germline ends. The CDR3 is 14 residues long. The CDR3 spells CASSGLQLGETQYF. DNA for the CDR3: TGTGCCAGCAGTGGTCTACAGCTTGGAGAGACCCAGTACTTC.

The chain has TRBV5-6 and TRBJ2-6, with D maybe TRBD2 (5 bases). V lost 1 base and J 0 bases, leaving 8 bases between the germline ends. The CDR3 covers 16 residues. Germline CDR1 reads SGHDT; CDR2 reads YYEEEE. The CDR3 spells CASSLFRGSGANVLTF. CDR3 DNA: TGTGCCAGCAGCTTGTTCCGGGGCTCTGGGGCCAACGTCCTGACTTTC.

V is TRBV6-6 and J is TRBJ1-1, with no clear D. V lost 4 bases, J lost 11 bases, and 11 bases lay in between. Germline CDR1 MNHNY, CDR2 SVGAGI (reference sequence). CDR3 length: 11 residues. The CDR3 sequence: CASSLDSAAFF. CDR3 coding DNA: TGTGCCAGCAGTTTAGACTCAGCGGCTTTCTTT.

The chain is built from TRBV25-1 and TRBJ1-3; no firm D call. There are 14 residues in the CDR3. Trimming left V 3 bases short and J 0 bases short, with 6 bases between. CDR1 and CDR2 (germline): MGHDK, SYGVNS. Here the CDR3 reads CASSDRYSGNTIYF. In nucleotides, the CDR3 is TGTGCCAGCAGTGATCGGTACTCTGGAAACACCATATATTTT.

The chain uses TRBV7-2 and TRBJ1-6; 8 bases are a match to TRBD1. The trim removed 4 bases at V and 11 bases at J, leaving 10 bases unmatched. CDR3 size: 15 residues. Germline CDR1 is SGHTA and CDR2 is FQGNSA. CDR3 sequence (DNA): TGTGCCAGCAGCTCAAACGGACAGGGTAGTGCACCCCTCCACTTT. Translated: CASSSNGQGSAPLHF.

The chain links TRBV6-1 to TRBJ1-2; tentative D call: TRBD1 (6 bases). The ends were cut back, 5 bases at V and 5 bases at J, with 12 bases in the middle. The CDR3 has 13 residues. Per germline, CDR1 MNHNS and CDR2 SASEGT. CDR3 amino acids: CASSNLQGYGYTF. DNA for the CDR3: TGTGCCAGCAGTAATCTACAGGGATATGGCTACACCTTC.

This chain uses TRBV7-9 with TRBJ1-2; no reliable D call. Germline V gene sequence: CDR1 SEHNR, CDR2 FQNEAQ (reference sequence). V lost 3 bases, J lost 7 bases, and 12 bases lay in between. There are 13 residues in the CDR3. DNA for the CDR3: TGTGCCAGCAGCTTTGAAGGTCAAAGTGGCTACACCTTC. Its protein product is CASSFEGQSGYTF.

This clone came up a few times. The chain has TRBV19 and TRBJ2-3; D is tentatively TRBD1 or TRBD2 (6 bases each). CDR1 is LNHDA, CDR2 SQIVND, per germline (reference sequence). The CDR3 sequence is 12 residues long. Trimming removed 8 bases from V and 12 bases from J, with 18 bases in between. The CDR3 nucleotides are TGTGCCAGTGGTTTTGAACAGGGAGGTCAGTATTTT. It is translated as CASGFEQGGQYF.

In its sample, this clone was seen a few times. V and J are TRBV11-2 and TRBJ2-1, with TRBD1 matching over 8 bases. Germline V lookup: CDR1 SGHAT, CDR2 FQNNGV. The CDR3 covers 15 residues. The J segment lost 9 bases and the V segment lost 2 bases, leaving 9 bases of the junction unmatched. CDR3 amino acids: CASSLSGQGSGEQFF. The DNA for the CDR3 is TGTGCCAGCAGCTTAAGTGGACAGGGTAGTGGTGAGCAGTTCTTC.

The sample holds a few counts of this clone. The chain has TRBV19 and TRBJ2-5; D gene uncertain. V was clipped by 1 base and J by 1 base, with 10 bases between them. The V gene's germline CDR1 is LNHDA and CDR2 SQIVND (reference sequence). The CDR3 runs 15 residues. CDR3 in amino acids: CASSIGTTIQETQYF. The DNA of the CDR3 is TGTGCCAGTAGTATAGGAACGACAATCCAAGAGACCCAGTACTTC.

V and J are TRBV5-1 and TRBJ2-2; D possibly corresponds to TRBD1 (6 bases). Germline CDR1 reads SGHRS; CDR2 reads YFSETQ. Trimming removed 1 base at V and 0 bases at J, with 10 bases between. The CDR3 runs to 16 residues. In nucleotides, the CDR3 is TGCGCCAGCAGCTTGTCCGGGACACCGAACACCGGGGAGCTGTTTTTT. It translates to CASSLSGTPNTGELFF.

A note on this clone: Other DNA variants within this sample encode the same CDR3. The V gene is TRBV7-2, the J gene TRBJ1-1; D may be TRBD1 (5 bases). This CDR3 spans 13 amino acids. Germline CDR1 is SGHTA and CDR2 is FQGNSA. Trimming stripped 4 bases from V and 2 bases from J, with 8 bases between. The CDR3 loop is CASSSDRNTEAFF. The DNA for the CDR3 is TGTGCCAGCAGCTCCGACAGAAACACTGAAGCTTTCTTT.

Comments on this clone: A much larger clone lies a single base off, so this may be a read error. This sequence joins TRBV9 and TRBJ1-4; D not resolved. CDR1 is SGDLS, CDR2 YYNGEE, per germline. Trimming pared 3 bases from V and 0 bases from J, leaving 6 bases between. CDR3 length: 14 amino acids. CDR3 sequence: CASSDSATNEKLFF. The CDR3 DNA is TGTGCCAGCAGCGACAGTGCAACTAATGAAAAACTGTTTTTT.

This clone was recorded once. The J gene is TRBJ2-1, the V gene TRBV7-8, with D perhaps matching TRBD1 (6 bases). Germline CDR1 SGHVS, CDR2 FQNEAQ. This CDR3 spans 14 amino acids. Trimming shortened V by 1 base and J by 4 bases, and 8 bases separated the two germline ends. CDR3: CASSLDRAYNEQFF. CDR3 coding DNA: TGTGCCAGCAGCTTAGACAGGGCGTACAATGAGCAGTTCTTC.

The CDR3 loop reads CASSFYRDPGTRTYEQYF. The CDR3 DNA reads as TGTGCCAGCAGCTTTTATCGGGACCCCGGGACTAGGACATACGAGCAGTACTTC. This rearrangement joins TRBV5-6 to TRBJ2-7; 8 bases map to TRBD2. V was clipped by 2 bases and J by 4 bases; unmatched bases: 17. This CDR3 has 18 residues. From germline, CDR1 is SGHDT and CDR2 YYEEEE.

The CDR3 loop is CASSDQGSPDTQYF. The CDR3 nucleotides read TGCGCCAGCAGCGATCAGGGGTCCCCAGATACGCAGTATTTT. The chain is built from TRBV5-1 and TRBJ2-3; tentatively, D is TRBD1 (6 bases). V shed 4 bases and J shed 4 bases, with 13 bases lying between them. Per germline, CDR1 SGHRS and CDR2 YFSETQ. CDR3 length: 14 amino acids.